The clone carrying this T cell receptor beta chain has more than one count but fewer than ten. Its cognate antigen is unknown. The data stem from a study of cytomegalovirus exposure and HLA in healthy donors. Study observations and caveats: 150 to 200 TCR beta chains were listed as cytomegalovirus-associated. In a later analysis, several top co-occurrence clusters appeared linked to parvovirus B19, influenza, CMV and Epstein-Barr virus.

CDR1 is MDHEN, CDR2 SYDVKM, per germline. Germline trimming cut 6 bases from V and 5 bases from J; bases unmatched to any gene: 22. This CDR3 has 19 residues. Primers for the PCR totalled 60 Vbeta and 13 Jbeta. Clones were sequenced by immunoSEQ multiplex PCR, and TCRdb holds only the in-frame ones, with some missing. The sample comprises over 85,000 clones, less than 8% of which are singletons, and 2.3% rests with the top ten. V is TRBV28 and J is TRBJ2-1; 7 bases map to TRBD2. This receptor was taken from a man over 45 in good health and CMV-seronegative. The sample consisted of PBMCs. The CDR3 sequence: CASRGGISYGQRAHNEQFF. DNA of the CDR3: TGTGCCAGCAGGGGGGGGATATCTTATGGACAACGCGCCCACAATGAGCAGTTCTTC.